This T cell receptor (beta chain) stems from a study of shared clonotypes between healthy human individuals. Each donor was a Caucasian adult residing in Nashville, Tennessee. V was trimmed by 6 bases and J by 2 bases, leaving 10 bases between them. Per germline, CDR1 SNHLY and CDR2 FYNNEI. The CDR3 loop spans 13 amino acids. The protocol was immunoSEQ multiplex PCR, while the TCRdb copy is restricted to in-frame clones and leaves out a portion. The profile shows approximately 2.3 million clones, approximately 95% of them singletons. This receptor was obtained from a man younger than 35 in good health. Some clones in this sample may be carry-over from other donors' samples. The chain links TRBV2 to TRBJ1-1, with a possible D match to TRBD1 (6 bases). Input material: naive CD4+ T cells from PBMCs. The subset was: CD45RA+ positively selected. CDR3 bases: TGTGCCAGCAGAAGGGGGGCTAACACTGAAGCTTTCTTT. As protein: CASRRGANTEAFF.